Listed below are T cell receptor beta chains from one sample, sequenced in a study of cytomegalovirus exposure and HLA in healthy donors. Clones were sequenced by immunoSEQ multiplex PCR, and TCRdb holds only the in-frame ones, with some missing. The listing records 100,000 to 150,000 clones. The sample comprised PBMCs. The receptor source for this set is a man aged 18 to 29 in good health and CMV-seronegative. Each CDR3 is given with its conserved first and last residue. The D gene is left open where the match is weak.

.	TRBV15	TRBJ2-7	CATSRALGVEQYF	TGTGCCACCAGCAGAGCATTAGGGGTTGAGCAGTACTTC
.	TRBV7-9	TRBJ2-7	CASSPRVSLYEQYF	TGTGCCAGCAGCCCCCGGGTCAGCCTTTACGAGCAGTACTTC
TRBD1	TRBV27	TRBJ2-2	CASSFYGLGQGNTGELFF	TGTGCCAGCAGTTTTTATGGATTGGGACAGGGGAACACCGGGGAGCTGTTTTTT
.	TRBV9	TRBJ2-5	CASSVGSLQETQYF	TGTGCCAGCAGCGTTGGTAGTCTCCAAGAGACCCAGTACTTC
TRBD1	TRBV2	TRBJ1-5	CASSRQGEQPQHF	TGTGCCAGCAGTCGGCAGGGGGAGCAGCCCCAGCATTTT
.	TRBV19	TRBJ2-5	CASSIVFGGPQETQYF	TGTGCCAGTAGTATAGTATTTGGGGGCCCCCAAGAGACCCAGTACTTC
.	TRBV9	TRBJ2-2	CASSASHRVNTGELFF	TGTGCCAGCAGCGCCAGTCACCGGGTGAACACCGGGGAGCTGTTTTTT
.	TRBV19	TRBJ1-2	CASSTNPTGNYGYTF	TGTGCCAGTAGTACGAACCCCACCGGGAACTATGGCTACACCTTC
TRBD1	TRBV18	TRBJ1-1	CASSSDRYGTEAFF	TGTGCCAGCTCATCGGACAGGTATGGCACTGAAGCTTTCTTT
TRBD1	TRBV5-1	TRBJ2-3	CASSLGTGAGTDTQYF	TGCGCCAGCAGCTTGGGGACAGGGGCTGGCACAGATACGCAGTATTTT
.	TRBV30	TRBJ2-6	CAWSAEGIFSGANVLTF	TGTGCCTGGAGTGCGGAGGGGATTTTCTCTGGGGCCAACGTCCTGACTTTC
.	TRBV14	TRBJ2-3	CASSQDLSSGQITDTQYF	TGTGCCAGCAGCCAAGATTTAAGTAGCGGACAAATTACAGATACGCAGTATTTT
.	TRBV11-3	TRBJ1-2	CASSPYPEGASGYTF	TGTGCCAGCAGTCCCTACCCCGAAGGGGCTAGTGGCTACACCTTC
TRBD1	TRBV27	TRBJ1-1	CASSAPGQRNPNTEAFF	TGTGCCAGCAGTGCCCCGGGACAGAGAAACCCGAACACTGAAGCTTTCTTT
.	TRBV6-5	TRBJ1-1	CASSYYSEAFF	TGTGCCAGCAGTTACTACAGTGAAGCTTTCTTT
.	TRBV4-3	TRBJ2-3	CASSQDRTLTDTQYF	TGCGCCAGCAGCCAAGATCGGACTCTCACAGATACGCAGTATTTT
.	TRBV7-2	TRBJ1-2	CASSFEIRGGYTF	TGTGCCAGCAGCTTCGAGATAAGGGGTGGCTACACCTTC
.	TRBV28	TRBJ2-7	CASSPSGESYEQYF	TGTGCCAGCAGTCCCTCAGGGGAATCCTACGAGCAGTACTTC
.	TRBV28	TRBJ2-7	CASSGTLTYEQYF	TGTGCCAGCAGTGGGACTTTGACCTACGAGCAGTACTTC
TRBD1	TRBV29-1	TRBJ1-4	CSVELQGAREKLFF	TGCAGCGTTGAACTACAGGGGGCGCGGGAAAAACTGTTTTTT
TRBD1	TRBV7-2	TRBJ2-1	CASSPGQGRDEQFF	TGTGCCAGCAGCCCCGGACAGGGGAGGGATGAGCAGTTCTTC
.	TRBV7-3	TRBJ1-1	CASSHGGDAEAFF	TGTGCCAGCAGCCATGGAGGGGACGCGGAAGCTTTCTTT
.	TRBV6-5	TRBJ2-7	CASSPGHGSYEQYF	TGTGCCAGCAGTCCGGGACACGGATCCTACGAGCAGTACTTC
.	TRBV19	TRBJ2-3	CASSTSTGSDTQYF	TGTGCCAGTAGTACGTCGACAGGTTCAGATACGCAGTATTTT
.	TRBV5-1	TRBJ1-4	CASSDRTATNEKLFF	TGCGCCAGCAGCGACAGGACAGCAACTAATGAAAAACTGTTTTTT
.	TRBV28	TRBJ1-3	CASSFRDTGNTIYF	TGTGCCAGCAGTTTTAGGGACACTGGAAACACCATATATTTT
TRBD1	TRBV7-9	TRBJ1-1	CASSRDRNTEAFF	TGTGCCAGCAGCCGGGACAGGAACACTGAAGCTTTCTTT
TRBD2	TRBV19	TRBJ2-7	CASSTRGGLSYEQYF	TGTGCCAGTTCCACCCGGGGGGGGCTCTCCTACGAGCAGTACTTC
TRBD1	TRBV6-5	TRBJ2-7	CASSTPGQGAYEQYF	TGTGCCAGCAGCACTCCGGGACAGGGGGCCTACGAGCAGTACTTC
.	TRBV5-5	TRBJ1-4	CASSPRRDPEKLFF	TGTGCCAGCAGCCCCCGCAGGGATCCTGAAAAACTGTTTTTT
.	TRBV29-1	TRBJ1-3	CSVVRGENTIYF	TGCAGCGTTGTGCGGGGTGAAAACACCATATATTTT
.	TRBV5-5	TRBJ1-1	CASSTGQPNTEAFF	TGTGCCAGCAGCACGGGACAACCGAACACTGAAGCTTTCTTT
.	TRBV2	TRBJ2-7	CASSLNEQYF	TGTGCCAGCAGTTTAAACGAGCAGTACTTC
TRBD2	TRBV18	TRBJ2-3	CASSPTSGADTQYF	TGTGCCAGCTCACCGACTAGCGGGGCAGATACGCAGTATTTT
TRBD1	TRBV10-3	TRBJ2-7	CAISEKGQRYEQYF	TGTGCCATCAGTGAAAAGGGACAGAGGTACGAGCAGTACTTC
.	TRBV5-4	TRBJ1-1	CASSDQGTEAFF	TGTGCCAGCAGCGATCAGGGAACTGAAGCTTTCTTT
.	TRBV5-1	TRBJ1-3	CASSYPEDSSSGNTIYF	TGCGCCAGCAGCTATCCCGAGGACAGCTCCTCTGGAAACACCATATATTTT
TRBD1	TRBV14	TRBJ1-4	CASSPRTGGEKLFF	TGTGCCAGCAGCCCCCGAACAGGGGGGGAAAAACTGTTTTTT